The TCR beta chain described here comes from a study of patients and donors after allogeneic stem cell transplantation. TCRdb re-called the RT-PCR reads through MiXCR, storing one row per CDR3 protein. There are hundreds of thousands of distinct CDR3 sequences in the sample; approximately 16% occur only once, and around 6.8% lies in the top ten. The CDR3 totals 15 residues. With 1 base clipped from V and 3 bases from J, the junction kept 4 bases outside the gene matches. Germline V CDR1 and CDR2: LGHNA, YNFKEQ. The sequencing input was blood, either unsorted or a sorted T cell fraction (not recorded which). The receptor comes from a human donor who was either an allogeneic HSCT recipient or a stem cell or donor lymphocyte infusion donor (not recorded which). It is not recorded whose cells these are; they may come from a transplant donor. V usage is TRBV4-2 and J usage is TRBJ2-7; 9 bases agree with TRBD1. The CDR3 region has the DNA TGTGCCAGCAGCCAAGCTACAGGGGGCAGCTACGAGCAGTACTTC. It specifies CASSQATGGSYEQYF.